The T cell receptor beta chain described here comes from a study of T cells in Graves' hyperthyroidism and ophthalmopathy. The study's findings and limits: Ophthalmopathy was model-predicted a median roughly 6.2 months pre-onset. Expanded thyroid clonotypes (above 0.001) were mostly also found in blood.

There are 14 residues in the CDR3. J lost 5 bases, V lost 6 bases, and 7 bases had no gene match. Germline V gives CDR1 ENHRY, CDR2 SYGVKD. This clonotype was seen a few times. Antigen specificity is unknown. Patients aged 18 to 65 had newly diagnosed hyperthyroidism of under 2 months' duration. Amplification of TCR beta CDR3 regions was performed using RNA transcripts as template. RT-PCR in the first round (using the HTBI primer set) targeted the TCR CDR3. TCRdb recomputed calls from the multiplex PCR reads with MiXCR, one row per CDR3 protein. Here the sample spans under 350,000 distinct CDR3 sequences, around a sixth being singletons.

The source material was blood. The rearrangement links TRBV10-3 to TRBJ1-1; 9 bases are a match to TRBD1. This TCR came from a woman between 45 and 60 years old with Graves' hyperthyroidism. CDR3 coding DNA: TGTGCCATCAGGGAGACAGGGGGAGGTACTGAAGCTTTCTTT. Translated: CAIRETGGGTEAFF.